Listed below are T cell receptor beta chains from one sample, sequenced in a study of T cells in Graves' hyperthyroidism and ophthalmopathy. TCRdb re-called the multiplex PCR reads with MiXCR, one entry per CDR3 protein. The sample records hundreds of thousands of distinct CDR3 sequences, less than 45% being singletons. Sequencing input: peripheral blood or thyroid tissue (not recorded which). The source of these receptors is an adult man with Graves' disease, either hyperthyroidism or ophthalmopathy (not recorded which). Each CDR3 is given with its conserved first and last residue. Each record gives: D gene, V gene, J gene, clone size, CDR3 protein, CDR3 DNA. D genes are given only for firm matches. Size is stated for part of the rows, as once, few or many counts, or as a class when the clone is expanded.

NA	TRBV7-2	TRBJ2-5	NA	CASTRTPGFQETQYF	TGTGCCAGCACCAGGACTCCGGGATTTCAAGAGACCCAGTACTTC
NA	TRBV10-3	TRBJ1-5	many	CAISEYEGFEPQHF	TGTGCCATCAGTGAGTACGAGGGGTTTGAGCCCCAGCATTTT
TRBD1	TRBV20-1	TRBJ1-6	NA	CSARDREDRDRRSPLHF	TGCAGTGCTAGAGATAGGGAAGACAGGGACCGCCGTTCACCCCTCCACTTT
NA	TRBV7-9	TRBJ2-5	few	CASSLTQYF	TGTGCCAGCAGCTTGACCCAGTACTTC
NA	TRBV11-2	TRBJ2-2	NA	CASSLVAAGRAELFF	TGTGCCAGCAGCTTAGTCGCCGCGGGCAGGGCCGAGCTGTTTTTT
NA	TRBV7-2	TRBJ1-6	NA	CASSLGARENSPLHF	TGTGCCAGCAGCTTGGGGGCCAGAGAAAATTCACCCCTCCACTTT
NA	TRBV10-3	TRBJ2-5	few	CASSYTAVQETQYF	TGTGCCAGCAGTTACACGGCAGTCCAAGAGACCCAGTACTTC
NA	TRBV3-1	TRBJ1-3	NA	CASSQDSLGGNTIYF	TGTGCCAGCAGCCAAGACAGTTTGGGCGGAAACACCATATATTTT
TRBD2	TRBV19	TRBJ2-7	NA	CASSIGPAGVPYEQYF	TGTGCCAGTAGTATCGGTCCAGCGGGAGTCCCCTACGAGCAGTACTTC
TRBD1	TRBV7-9	TRBJ2-7	few	CASSSQPGTGDEQYF	TGTGCCAGCAGCTCACAGCCCGGGACAGGGGACGAGCAGTACTTC
NA	TRBV7-9	TRBJ2-5	once	CASSVGEGRAGETQYF	TGTGCCAGCAGCGTTGGAGAGGGCAGGGCTGGGGAGACCCAGTACTTC
NA	TRBV29-1	TRBJ2-5	NA	CSVSTGLEETQYF	TGCAGCGTTTCGACCGGGTTGGAGGAGACCCAGTACTTC
NA	TRBV14	TRBJ1-2	NA	CASSNPSYLQGLRGYTF	TGTGCCAGCAGTAACCCATCCTATCTACAAGGGCTTAGAGGCTACACCTTC
NA	TRBV19	TRBJ1-5	NA	CASSITGTQPQHF	TGTGCCAGTAGTATTACAGGGACCCAGCCCCAGCATTTT
NA	TRBV10-3	TRBJ1-2	NA	CAISDVGSGHSGGYTF	TGTGCCATCAGTGATGTGGGGTCGGGACATTCAGGTGGCTACACCTTC
TRBD1	TRBV5-1	TRBJ1-1	NA	CASSLLTGVGSAFF	TGCGCCAGCAGCTTGCTGACAGGGGTGGGATCAGCTTTCTTT
NA	TRBV12-3/TRBV12-4	TRBJ1-3	NA	CASSFGTGGNTIYF	TGTGCCAGCAGTTTCGGCACAGGGGGAAACACCATATATTTT
NA	TRBV7-9	TRBJ2-5	NA	CASSLARKGKTQYF	TGTGCCAGCAGCTTAGCGCGAAAGGGGAAGACCCAGTACTTC
NA	TRBV12-3/TRBV12-4	TRBJ1-1	few	CASSPPGPSGTEAFF	TGTGCCAGCAGCCCACCGGGACCTTCGGGAACTGAAGCTTTCTTT
NA	TRBV28	TRBJ2-7	NA	CASRASGDEQYF	TGTGCCAGCAGGGCGTCCGGGGACGAGCAGTACTTC
NA	TRBV7-2	TRBJ1-4	few	CASSIGDRGEKLFF	TGTGCCAGCAGCATCGGGGACCGCGGTGAAAAACTGTTTTTT
NA	TRBV2	TRBJ1-4	NA	CASSEKRGGNEKLFF	TGTGCCAGCAGTGAAAAGCGGGGCGGTAATGAAAAACTGTTTTTT
TRBD1	TRBV24-1	TRBJ2-5	NA	CATSDPSTGRETQYF	TGTGCCACCAGTGATCCCTCGACAGGGCGAGAGACCCAGTACTTC
NA	TRBV6-5	TRBJ2-7	few	CASIPTGGAYEQYF	TGTGCCAGCATCCCCACTGGGGGAGCCTACGAGCAGTACTTC
NA	TRBV12-3/TRBV12-4	TRBJ2-7	many	CASSAIRDEQYF	TGTGCCAGCAGTGCAATCAGGGACGAGCAGTACTTC
NA	TRBV7-2	TRBJ1-5	NA	CASSLEVRGFGQPQHF	TGTGCCAGCAGCTTAGAGGTAAGGGGCTTTGGTCAGCCCCAGCATTTT
NA	TRBV7-2	TRBJ1-6	NA	CASSAGLGANSPLHF	TGTGCCAGCAGCGCGGGACTAGGGGCCAATTCACCCCTCCACTTT
NA	TRBV2	TRBJ2-7	NA	CVSSEAYEQYF	TGTGTCAGCAGTGAAGCTTACGAGCAGTACTTC
TRBD1	TRBV19	TRBJ1-5	NA	CASSPTRTGYSNQPQHF	TGTGCCAGTAGTCCCACGAGGACAGGATATAGCAATCAGCCCCAGCATTTT
NA	TRBV5-1	TRBJ1-1	few	CASSLGLTVNTEAFF	TGCGCCAGCAGCTTGGGGCTCACGGTGAACACTGAAGCTTTCTTT
NA	TRBV7-9	TRBJ1-5	NA	CASSLNWGEPQHF	TGTGCCAGCAGCTTAAATTGGGGGGAGCCCCAGCATTTT
TRBD1	TRBV7-9	TRBJ1-1	NA	CASSNADRVGTEAFF	TGTGCCAGCAGCAATGCGGACAGGGTCGGCACTGAAGCTTTCTTT
NA	TRBV5-1	TRBJ1-5	NA	CASSLEYGGNQPQHF	TGCGCCAGCAGCTTGGAGTATGGGGGCAATCAGCCCCAGCATTTT
TRBD2	TRBV2	TRBJ2-5	NA	CASTTGTSVSPQYF	TGTGCCAGCACCACCGGGACTAGCGTCTCTCCCCAGTACTTC
TRBD1	TRBV20-1	TRBJ1-4	NA	CSARDQGAFSDEKLFF	TGCAGTGCTAGAGATCAGGGGGCCTTTTCGGATGAAAAACTGTTTTTT
NA	TRBV9	TRBJ1-2	NA	CASSVGGPAPGYTF	TGTGCCAGCAGCGTAGGGGGACCGGCTCCGGGCTACACCTTC
TRBD1	TRBV20-1	TRBJ2-5	NA	CSARWAGGSAETQYF	TGCAGTGCTAGATGGGCAGGGGGCTCTGCAGAGACCCAGTACTTC
NA	TRBV20-1	TRBJ1-5	many	CSASERTLSNQPQHF	TGCAGTGCCAGTGAGAGGACACTGAGCAATCAGCCCCAGCATTTT
NA	TRBV10-3	TRBJ1-2	NA	CAISEVGYTF	TGTGCCATCAGTGAGGTGGGGTACACCTTC
NA	TRBV12-5	TRBJ1-6	NA	CAISDEGEGSPLHF	TGTGCCATCAGTGACGAGGGGGAGGGTTCACCCCTCCACTTT
NA	TRBV4-1	TRBJ1-2	few	CASSPVYASGLGGYTF	TGCGCCAGCAGCCCCGTTTACGCCTCAGGGTTAGGTGGCTACACCTTC
TRBD2	TRBV7-6	TRBJ2-2	NA	CASSQREGGTGELFF	TGTGCCAGCAGCCAGCGGGAGGGCGGCACCGGGGAGCTGTTTTTT
NA	TRBV7-2	TRBJ1-1	many	CASSPTRNTEAFF	TGTGCCAGCAGCCCGACTAGGAACACTGAAGCTTTCTTT
NA	TRBV7-8	TRBJ2-5	few	CASSLEGLFGETQYF	TGTGCCAGCAGCTTAGAGGGGTTGTTTGGAGAGACCCAGTACTTC